This T cell receptor beta chain appears in the sequencing data of a study of blood T cells in healthy people across ages. A second PCR, run for about 6 to 11 cycles, used a sample-barcoded 5' primer plus a J-beta primer mix. TCRdb fed the 5' RACE reads into MiXCR, producing one record per CDR3 protein. In the table there are some 920,000 distinct CDR3 sequences, roughly half of which are singletons. This CDR3 is built from 16 residues. Looked up from germline, CDR1 is DFQATT and CDR2 is SNEGSKA (reference sequence). V gave up 0 bases and J gave up 5 bases; unmatched junction bases: 11. This clonotype was found a few times.

The clonotype originates from a woman aged 55-70 years in good health. V is TRBV20-1 and J is TRBJ2-7; TRBD2 aligns across 9 bases. The specimen sequenced was blood. In DNA, the CDR3 is TGCAGTGCTAGAGACCCCCTAGCGGGAAGGTTGGACGAGCAGTACTTC. Residues: CSARDPLAGRLDEQYF.